The 21 T cell receptor beta chains below were found in one sample sequenced in a study of blood T cell repertoires in COVID-19. Using immunoSEQ multiplex PCR, the repertoire was profiled, and TCRdb retains in-frame clones only, with some absent. The table lists about 270,000 clones, 80% to 95% of them singletons. Sequenced input: PBMCs or T cells enriched from blood (not recorded which). Receptors originate from a man aged 40-49 years who had been exposed to COVID-19.

CDR3 DNA: TGTGCCAGTAGTATTTGGGGACAGGGGAAGGCAGATACGCAGTATTTT. It is translated as CASSIWGQGKADTQYF. The J gene is TRBJ2-3, the V gene TRBV19, with TRBD1 identical over 10 bases. The trim removed 3 bases at V and 4 bases at J, leaving 7 bases unmatched. This CDR3 region has 16 residues. The germline CDR1 and CDR2 sequences are LNHDA and SQIVND (reference sequence).

J is TRBJ2-7 and V is TRBV4-3; tentatively, D is TRBD1 (6 bases). The germline V gene encodes CDR1 LGHNA and CDR2 YSLEER. This CDR3 spans 14 amino acids. Trimming removed 0 bases from V and 4 bases from J, with 10 bases in between. CDR3 nucleotides: TGCGCCAGCAGCCAAGATAGGGGGTCGTACGAGCAGTACTTC. Translating it yields CASSQDRGSYEQYF.

This clone appeared a single time. The chain uses TRBV19 and TRBJ2-1, with D maybe TRBD2 (7 bases). The CDR3 spans 13 residues. Germline CDR1 and CDR2: LNHDA and SQIVND (reference sequence). V was cut by 3 bases and J by 7 bases, with 10 bases left in between. CDR3 sequence: CASSMGRGNEQFF. CDR3 in DNA: TGTGCCAGTAGTATGGGGAGGGGGAATGAGCAGTTCTTC.

The genes are TRBV6-6 and TRBJ1-2; 9 positions agree with TRBD1. CDR3 length equals 17 residues. Unmatched junction bases numbered 10, after V lost 5 bases and J lost 0 bases. From germline, CDR1 is MNHNY and CDR2 SVGAGI (reference sequence). Written as DNA, the CDR3 is TGTGCCAGCAGTCCACCGGGACAGGGAAGAGCTAACTATGGCTACACCTTC. It is translated as CASSPPGQGRANYGYTF.

The chain is built from TRBV20-1 and TRBJ2-1, with a possible D match to TRBD2 (5 bases). V lost 3 bases to trimming and J lost 2 bases, with 11 bases between them. CDR3 length: 14 residues. Germline assignment: CDR1 DFQATT and CDR2 SNEGSKA (reference sequence). CDR3 residues: CSASTSGTYNEQFF. In nucleotides, the CDR3 is TGCAGTGCTAGTACAAGCGGAACCTACAATGAGCAGTTCTTC.

V is TRBV5-1 and J is TRBJ2-7; no firm D call. V shed 1 base and J shed 1 base, with 12 bases lying between them. In germline, CDR1 is SGHRS, CDR2 YFSETQ. CDR3 size: 15 residues. CDR3 nucleotides: TGCGCCAGCAGCTTGTTAATTGGCGGATCCTACGAGCAGTACTTC. Translation: CASSLLIGGSYEQYF.

V gene TRBV6-5 combines with J gene TRBJ1-2; D call uncertain. Germline CDR1 is MNHEY and CDR2 is SVGAGI. The CDR3 is made up of 13 amino acids. Trimming took off 7 bases at V and 3 bases at J, with 12 bases between the two ends. This CDR3 reads CASISSEDYGYTF. CDR3 bases: TGTGCCAGCATAAGTAGTGAGGACTATGGCTACACCTTC.

The chain uses TRBV28 and TRBJ2-5; D not certain. The CDR3 is made up of 16 amino acids. Trimming pared 7 bases from V and 5 bases from J, leaving 23 bases between. CDR1 and CDR2 from the germline V gene are MDHEN and SYDVKM. CDR3 nucleotides: TGTGCCAGCACCTCCCCCTCGAGTGGCGGTGGGGAGACCCAGTACTTC. Protein: CASTSPSSGGGETQYF.

The V and J genes are TRBV7-2 and TRBJ2-5; TRBD2 aligns across 7 bases. Germline V CDR1 and CDR2: SGHTA, FQGNSA. Unmatched junction bases numbered 7, after V lost 4 bases and J lost 5 bases. The CDR3 has 14 amino acids. Here the CDR3 reads CASSSARREETQYF. Written as DNA, the CDR3 is TGTGCCAGCAGCTCTGCCCGGCGGGAGGAGACCCAGTACTTC.

The J gene is TRBJ2-7, the V gene TRBV13; 8 positions match TRBD1. Germline values: CDR1 PRHDT, CDR2 FYEKMQ (reference sequence). The ends lost 5 bases at V and 3 bases at J; junction bases unmatched: 0. CDR3 size: 12 residues. Here the CDR3 DNA reads TGTGCCAGCAGCGGGACAGGCTACGAGCAGTACTTC. Residues: CASSGTGYEQYF.

The gene calls are TRBV4-1 and TRBJ1-4; no definite D call. CDR1 MGHRA and CDR2 YSYEKL come from the germline V gene. CDR3 size: 13 residues. V dropped 1 base and J dropped 8 bases, with 8 bases sitting between them. The CDR3 protein is CASSQAMSEKLFF. The CDR3 DNA reads TGCGCCAGCAGCCAAGCCATGAGCGAAAAACTGTTTTTT.

The CDR3, as DNA: TGTGCCAGCAGCCCAGCAGCGTTAGCCAAAAACATTCAGTACTTC. This gives the protein CASSPAALAKNIQYF. J is TRBJ2-4 and V is TRBV7-9; D remains unclear. This CDR3 contains 15 residues. Germline lookup yields CDR1 SEHNR and CDR2 FQNEAQ (reference sequence). V was shortened by 5 bases and J by 0 bases, with 11 bases between the two germline ends. The full variable domain, with the rest looked up from reference TRBV7-9 and TRBJ2-4, is DTGVSQNPRHKITKRGQNVTFRCDPISEHNRLYWYRQTLGQGPEFLTYFQNEAQLEKSRLLSDRFSAERPKGSFSTLEIQRTEQGDSAMYLCASSPAALAKNIQYFGAGTRLSVL.

The J gene is TRBJ1-1, the V gene TRBV6-1; D possibly corresponds to TRBD1 (5 bases). V gave up 3 bases and J gave up 0 bases, with 5 bases separating them. Looked up from germline, CDR1 is MNHNS and CDR2 is SASEGT. The CDR3 runs to 13 residues. The CDR3: CASSDRVNTEAFF. The CDR3 DNA sequence: TGTGCCAGCAGTGACAGGGTGAACACTGAAGCTTTCTTT.

The chain is built from TRBV20-1 and TRBJ2-5, with no clear D. Looked up from germline, CDR1 is DFQATT and CDR2 is SNEGSKA (reference sequence). Trimming pared 3 bases from V and 3 bases from J, leaving 8 bases between. The length of the CDR3 is 12 residues. The CDR3 region is CSASLPEETQYF. The CDR3 nucleotides read TGCAGTGCTAGTTTGCCAGAAGAGACCCAGTACTTC.

J is TRBJ1-1 and V is TRBV5-1, with D unclear. Germline CDR1 is SGHRS and CDR2 is YFSETQ. The CDR3 contains 14 residues. V lost 4 bases and J lost 0, with 10 bases in between. The CDR3 loop reads CASSTLTLNTEAFF. The CDR3 DNA is TGCGCCAGCAGCACCCTGACACTGAACACTGAAGCTTTCTTT. The variable domain in full, with the rest retrieved from reference TRBV5-1 and TRBJ1-1, is KAGVTQTPRYLIKTRGQQVTLSCSPISGHRSVSWYQQTPGQGLQFLFEYFSETQRNKGNFPGRFSGRQFSNSRSEMNVSTLELGDSALYLCASSTLTLNTEAFFGQGTRLTVV.

This clone was counted only a few times. The chain couples TRBV5-8 to TRBJ2-3, with 8 bases aligning to TRBD1. Germline-derived CDR1 and CDR2 are SGHTS and YDEGEE. The CDR3 length is 15 residues. After removal of 4 bases from V and 5 bases from J, the junction contained 9 bases not matched to a gene. CDR3: CASSARTGSGDTQYF. In DNA, the CDR3 is TGTGCCAGCAGCGCCCGGACAGGGTCGGGAGATACGCAGTATTTT.

This sequence joins TRBV20-1 and TRBJ1-1; D may be TRBD1 (5 bases). This CDR3 spans 11 amino acids. Germline V gene sequence: CDR1 DFQATT, CDR2 SNEGSKA (reference sequence). V was clipped by 8 bases and J by 1 base, with 8 bases between them. CDR3 region: CSSDRNTEAFF. CDR3 nucleotide sequence: TGCAGTTCAGACAGGAACACTGAAGCTTTCTTT.

The rearrangement links TRBV5-4 to TRBJ1-1; 7 bases match TRBD1. This CDR3 comprises 15 residues. In germline, CDR1 is SGHNT, CDR2 YYREEE (reference sequence). V lost 0 bases, J lost 4 bases, and 6 bases stayed unmatched. CDR3 in DNA: TGTGCCAGCAGCTTGGGAACAGGGGCGCCCACTGAAGCTTTCTTT. Residues: CASSLGTGAPTEAFF.

This chain connects TRBV9 to TRBJ2-3, with 8 bases lining up with TRBD2. Per the germline V gene, CDR1 is SGDLS and CDR2 is YYNGEE. The J segment lost 0 bases and the V segment lost 3 bases, leaving 6 bases of the junction unmatched. The CDR3 is made up of 16 amino acids. Here the CDR3 reads CASSGTSGSSTDTQYF. The CDR3 DNA follows: TGTGCCAGCAGCGGCACTAGCGGTTCTAGCACAGATACGCAGTATTTT.

The genes are TRBV11-3 and TRBJ2-7, with 8 bases identical to TRBD1. The length of the CDR3 is 14 residues. Germline values: CDR1 SGHNT, CDR2 YENEEA. Losses at the gene ends were 3 bases for V and 4 bases for J; bases not matched to a gene: 5. DNA for the CDR3: TGTGCCAGCAGCTTCCGGGACAGGCCTTACGAGCAGTACTTC. It translates to CASSFRDRPYEQYF.

This chain joins TRBV9 and TRBJ1-2, with a possible D match to TRBD1 (6 bases). CDR1 is SGDLS and CDR2 is YYNGEE in the germline V gene. This CDR3 comprises 14 residues. V was trimmed by 5 bases and J by 8 bases, leaving 19 bases between them. The CDR3 reads CASRKRRGFGGYTF. CDR3 in DNA: TGTGCCAGCAGGAAACGCAGGGGTTTTGGAGGCTACACCTTC.